This T cell receptor (beta chain) was sequenced for a study of cytomegalovirus exposure and HLA in healthy donors. This CDR3 comprises 16 residues. Germline V CDR1 and CDR2: SGDLS, YYNGEE. V dropped 3 bases and J dropped 2; count of bases not matched to a gene: 7. PCR involved 60 Vbeta and 13 Jbeta primers. Produced via immunoSEQ multiplex PCR; TCRdb's table is partial and in-frame only. The data show tens of thousands of clones, around 80% seen once. The TCR sequence derives from a woman in her twenties or thirties in good health and CMV-seronegative. The chain combines TRBV9 with TRBJ2-1, with TRBD2 identical over 8 bases. Sequencing input: PBMCs. CDR3 amino acids: CASSGIAGQTYNEQFF. Written as DNA, the CDR3 is TGTGCCAGCAGCGGGATAGCGGGGCAAACCTACAATGAGCAGTTCTTC. Full variable domain (remainder filled in from reference TRBV9 and TRBJ2-1): DSGVTQTPKHLITATGQRVTLRCSPRSGDLSVYWYQQSLDQGLQFLIQYYNGEERAKGNILERFSAQQFPDLHSELNLSSLELGDSALYFCASSGIAGQTYNEQFFGPGTRLTVL.